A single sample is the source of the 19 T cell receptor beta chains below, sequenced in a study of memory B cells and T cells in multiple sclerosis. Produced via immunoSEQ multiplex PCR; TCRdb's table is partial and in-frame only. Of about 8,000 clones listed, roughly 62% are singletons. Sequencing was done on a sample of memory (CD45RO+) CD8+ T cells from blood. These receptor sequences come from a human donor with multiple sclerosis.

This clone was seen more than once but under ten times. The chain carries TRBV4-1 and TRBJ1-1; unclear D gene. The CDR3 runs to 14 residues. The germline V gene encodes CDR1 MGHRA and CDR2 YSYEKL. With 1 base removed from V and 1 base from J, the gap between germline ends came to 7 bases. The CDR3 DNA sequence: TGCGCCAGCAGCCAAGGGGCAGGGAACACTGAAGCTTTCTTT. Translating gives CASSQGAGNTEAFF.

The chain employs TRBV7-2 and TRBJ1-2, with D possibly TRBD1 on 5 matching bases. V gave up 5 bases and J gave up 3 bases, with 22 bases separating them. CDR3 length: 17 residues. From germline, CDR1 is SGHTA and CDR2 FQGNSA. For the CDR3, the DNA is TGTGCCAGCAGCGGAGAGGAGAGACATCCGGGGGACTATGGCTACACCTTC. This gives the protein CASSGEERHPGDYGYTF.

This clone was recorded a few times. The CDR3 nucleotides read TGTGCCAGCACCGACAGAGACAGGGGGCACAATGAGCAGTTCTTC. It is translated as CASTDRDRGHNEQFF. The J gene is TRBJ2-1, the V gene TRBV6-5, with 10 nucleotides matching TRBD1. CDR1 MNHEY and CDR2 SVGAGI come from the germline V gene. The CDR3 spans 15 residues. Trimming removed 7 bases from V and 5 bases from J; junction bases left unmatched: 8.

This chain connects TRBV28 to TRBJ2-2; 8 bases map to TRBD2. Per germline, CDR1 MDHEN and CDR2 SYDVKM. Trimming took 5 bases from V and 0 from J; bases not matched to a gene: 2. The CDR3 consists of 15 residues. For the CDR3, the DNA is TGTGCCAGCAGTGGACTAGCCTCGAACACCGGGGAGCTGTTTTTT. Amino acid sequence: CASSGLASNTGELFF.

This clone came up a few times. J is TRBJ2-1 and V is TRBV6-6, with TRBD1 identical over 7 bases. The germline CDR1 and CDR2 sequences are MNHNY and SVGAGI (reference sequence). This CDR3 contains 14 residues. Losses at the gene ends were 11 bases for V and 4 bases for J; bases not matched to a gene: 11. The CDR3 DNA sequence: TGTGCCGGCTCCGGGACAGCTCTATACAATGAGCAGTTCTTC. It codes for CAGSGTALYNEQFF.

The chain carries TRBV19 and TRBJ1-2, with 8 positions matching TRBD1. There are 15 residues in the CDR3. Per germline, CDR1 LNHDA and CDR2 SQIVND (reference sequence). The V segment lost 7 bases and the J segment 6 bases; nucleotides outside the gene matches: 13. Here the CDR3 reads CASTPLSGGADGYTF. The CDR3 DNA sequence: TGTGCCAGTACCCCTCTATCAGGGGGCGCGGATGGCTACACCTTC.

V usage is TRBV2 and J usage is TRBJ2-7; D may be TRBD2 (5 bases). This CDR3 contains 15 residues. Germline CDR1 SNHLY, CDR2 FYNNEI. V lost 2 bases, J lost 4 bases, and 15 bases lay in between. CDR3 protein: CASSEMDFGRYEQYF. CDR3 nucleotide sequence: TGTGCCAGCAGTGAAATGGACTTTGGACGATACGAGCAGTACTTC.

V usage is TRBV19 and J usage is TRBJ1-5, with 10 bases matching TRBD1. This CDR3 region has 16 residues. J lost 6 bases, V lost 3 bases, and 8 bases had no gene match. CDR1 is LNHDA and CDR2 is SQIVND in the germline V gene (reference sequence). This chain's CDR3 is CASSMTGQGLGQPQHF. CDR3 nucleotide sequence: TGTGCCAGTAGTATGACGGGACAGGGGCTGGGTCAGCCCCAGCATTTT. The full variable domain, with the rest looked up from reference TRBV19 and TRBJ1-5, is DGGITQSPKYLFRKEGQNVTLSCEQNLNHDAMYWYRQDPGQGLRLIYYSQIVNDFQKGDIAEGYSVSREKKESFPLTVTSAQKNPTAFYLCASSMTGQGLGQPQHFGDGTRLSIL.

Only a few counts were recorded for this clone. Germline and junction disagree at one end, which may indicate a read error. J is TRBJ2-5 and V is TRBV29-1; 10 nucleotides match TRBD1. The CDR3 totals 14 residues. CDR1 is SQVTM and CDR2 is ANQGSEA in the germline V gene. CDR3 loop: CSVEGQGVAETQYF. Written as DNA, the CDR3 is TGCAGCGTCGAAGGACAGGGGGTCGCAGAGACCCAGTACTTC.

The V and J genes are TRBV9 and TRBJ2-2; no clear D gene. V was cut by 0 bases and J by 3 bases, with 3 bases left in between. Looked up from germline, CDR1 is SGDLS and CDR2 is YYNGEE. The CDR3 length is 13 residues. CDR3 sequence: CASSVVYTGELFF. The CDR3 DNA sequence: TGTGCCAGCAGCGTAGTCTACACCGGGGAGCTGTTTTTT.

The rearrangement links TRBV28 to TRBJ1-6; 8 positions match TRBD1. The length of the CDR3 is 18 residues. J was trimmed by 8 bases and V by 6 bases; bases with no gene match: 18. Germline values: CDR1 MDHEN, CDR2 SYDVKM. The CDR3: CASSQTRTGTIEDSPLHF. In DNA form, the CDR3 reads TGTGCCAGCAGCCAAACTCGGACAGGGACCATTGAGGATTCACCCCTCCACTTT.

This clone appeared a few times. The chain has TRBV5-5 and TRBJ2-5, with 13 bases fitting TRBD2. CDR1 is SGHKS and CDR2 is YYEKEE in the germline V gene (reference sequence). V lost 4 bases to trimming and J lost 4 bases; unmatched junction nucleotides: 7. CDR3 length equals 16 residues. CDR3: CASSPWTSGSAETQYF. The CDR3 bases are TGTGCCAGCAGCCCCTGGACTAGCGGGAGCGCAGAGACCCAGTACTTC.

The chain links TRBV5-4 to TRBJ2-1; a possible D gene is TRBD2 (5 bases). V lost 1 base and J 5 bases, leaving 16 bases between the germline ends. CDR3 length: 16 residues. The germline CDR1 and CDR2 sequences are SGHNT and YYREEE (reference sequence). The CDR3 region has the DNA TGTGCCAGCAGCTTGCTCTTAACGGGATTAAACAATGAGCAGTTCTTC. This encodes CASSLLLTGLNNEQFF.

CDR3 amino acids: CASSSSGSSTDTQYF. The CDR3 region has the DNA TGTGCCAGCAGCTCTAGCGGCTCTAGCACAGATACGCAGTATTTT. V is TRBV5-6 and J is TRBJ2-3; 7 bases agree with TRBD2. The germline gives CDR1 SGHDT, CDR2 YYEEEE. After removal of 3 bases from V and 0 bases from J, the junction contained 4 bases not matched to a gene. CDR3 length: 15 amino acids.

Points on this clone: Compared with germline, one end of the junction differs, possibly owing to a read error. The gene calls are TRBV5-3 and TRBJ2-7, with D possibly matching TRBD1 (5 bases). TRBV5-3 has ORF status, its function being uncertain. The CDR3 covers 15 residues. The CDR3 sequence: CASSLAGAPLNEQYF. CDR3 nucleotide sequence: TGTGCCAGCAGCTTGGCTGGGGCCCCTCTAAACGAGCAGTACTTC.

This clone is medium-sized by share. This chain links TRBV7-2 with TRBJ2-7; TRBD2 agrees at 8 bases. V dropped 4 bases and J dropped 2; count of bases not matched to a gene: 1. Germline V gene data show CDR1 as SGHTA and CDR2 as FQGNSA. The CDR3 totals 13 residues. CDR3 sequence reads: CASSWGLAYEQYF. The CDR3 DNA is TGTGCCAGCAGCTGGGGACTAGCCTACGAGCAGTACTTC.

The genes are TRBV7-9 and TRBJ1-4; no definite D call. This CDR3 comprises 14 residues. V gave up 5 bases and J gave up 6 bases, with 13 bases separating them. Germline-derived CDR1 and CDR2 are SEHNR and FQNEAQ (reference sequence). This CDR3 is CASSPPRLDEKLFF. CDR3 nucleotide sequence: TGTGCCAGCAGCCCCCCCAGGCTGGATGAAAAACTGTTTTTT.

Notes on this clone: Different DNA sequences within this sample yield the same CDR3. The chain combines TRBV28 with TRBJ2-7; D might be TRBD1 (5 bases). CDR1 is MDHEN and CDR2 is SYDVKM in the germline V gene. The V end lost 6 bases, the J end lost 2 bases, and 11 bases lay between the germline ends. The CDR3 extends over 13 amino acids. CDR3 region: CASSTDSPYEQYF. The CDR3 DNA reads TGTGCCAGCAGCACCGACAGTCCCTACGAGCAGTACTTC.

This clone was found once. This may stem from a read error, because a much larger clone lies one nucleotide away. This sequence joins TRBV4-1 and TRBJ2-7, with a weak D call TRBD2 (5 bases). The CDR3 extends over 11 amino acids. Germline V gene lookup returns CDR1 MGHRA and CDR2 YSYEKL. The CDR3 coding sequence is TGCGCCAGCAGCCAAACCGGGAAAGTCGTATTC. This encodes CASSQTGKVVF.